This T cell receptor beta chain was retrieved from a study of OX40 agonist ivuxolimab in advanced cancers. Across the study: Ivuxolimab, an antibody that agonizes OX40 (CD134), was administered to the patients. Every 2 weeks, ivuxolimab was infused into the patients intravenously at between 0.01 and 10 mg/kg. Broader study findings: Antigen targets of the expanded peripheral T cells went undetermined. CD8+ T cells showed, on average, more clonal expansion than CD4+ cells.

Produced via immunoSEQ multiplex PCR; TCRdb's table is partial and in-frame only. The sample includes 40,000 or so clones, 82% of them seen just once. Trimming took off 7 bases at V and 4 bases at J, with 19 bases between the two ends. CDR1 and CDR2 (germline): MNHEY, SVGAGI. This CDR3 spans 15 amino acids. To note about this clone: Its antigen is unknown.

The chain employs TRBV6-5 and TRBJ1-2, with no clear D. The clonotype was recovered from an adult with an advanced solid tumor such as melanoma, head and neck, liver or kidney cancer. The sequenced sample was CD4+ or CD8+ T cells sorted from blood, obtained in a trial of the OX40 agonist ivuxolimab. The CDR3 bases are TGTGCCAGCAATTGGCCGGCCGGAGCTAGCTATGGCTACACCTTC. Its translation is CASNWPAGASYGYTF.